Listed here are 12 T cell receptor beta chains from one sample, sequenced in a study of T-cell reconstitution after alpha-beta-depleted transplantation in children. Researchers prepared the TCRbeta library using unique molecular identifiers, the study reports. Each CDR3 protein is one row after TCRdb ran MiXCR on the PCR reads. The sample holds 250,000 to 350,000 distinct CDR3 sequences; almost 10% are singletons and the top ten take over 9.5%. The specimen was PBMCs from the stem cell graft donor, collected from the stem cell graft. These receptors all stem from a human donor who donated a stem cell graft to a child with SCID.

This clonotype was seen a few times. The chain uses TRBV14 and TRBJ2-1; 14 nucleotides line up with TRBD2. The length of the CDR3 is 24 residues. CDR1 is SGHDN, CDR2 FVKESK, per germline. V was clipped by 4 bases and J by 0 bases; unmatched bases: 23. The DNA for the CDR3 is TGTGCCAGCAGCCCCCTGGGAGGGAATACCGGGACTAGCGGGGGAATTAGCTCCTACAATGAGCAGTTCTTC. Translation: CASSPLGGNTGTSGGISSYNEQFF.

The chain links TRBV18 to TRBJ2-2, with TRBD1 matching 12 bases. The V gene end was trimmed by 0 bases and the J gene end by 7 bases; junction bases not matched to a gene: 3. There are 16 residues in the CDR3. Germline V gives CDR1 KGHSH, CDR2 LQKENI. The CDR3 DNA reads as TGTGCCAGCTCACCACCGGGACAGGGGGCAAGCGGGGAGCTGTTTTTT. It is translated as CASSPPGQGASGELFF.

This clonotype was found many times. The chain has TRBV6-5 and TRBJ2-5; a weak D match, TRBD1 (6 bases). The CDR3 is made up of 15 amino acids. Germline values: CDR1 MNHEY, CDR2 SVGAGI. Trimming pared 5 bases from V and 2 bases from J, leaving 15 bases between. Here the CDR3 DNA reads TGTGCCAGCAGTCTAACCGGGACAAAACAAGAGACCCAGTACTTC. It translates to CASSLTGTKQETQYF.

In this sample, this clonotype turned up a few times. The CDR3 loop is CASSQGSSQETQYF. CDR3 coding DNA: TGTGCCAGCAGCCAAGGGAGTTCCCAAGAGACCCAGTACTTC. V usage is TRBV3-1 and J usage is TRBJ2-5; D gene ambiguous. Trimming took off 1 base at V and 1 base at J, with 7 bases between the two ends. CDR3 length: 14 amino acids. Germline CDR1 reads LGHDT; CDR2 reads YNNKEL (reference sequence).

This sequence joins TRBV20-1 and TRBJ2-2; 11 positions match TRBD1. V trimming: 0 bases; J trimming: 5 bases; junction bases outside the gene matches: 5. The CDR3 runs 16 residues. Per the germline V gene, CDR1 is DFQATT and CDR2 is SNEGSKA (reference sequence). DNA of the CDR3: TGCAGTGCTAGAGATTCCGGGACAGGGGGAACCGGGGAGCTGTTTTTT. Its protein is CSARDSGTGGTGELFF.

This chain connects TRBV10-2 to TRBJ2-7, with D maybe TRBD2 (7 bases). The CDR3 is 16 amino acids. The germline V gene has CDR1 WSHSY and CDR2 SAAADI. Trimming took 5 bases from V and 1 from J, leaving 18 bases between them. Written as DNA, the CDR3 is TGCGCCAGCAGTCGGGGAGGGGGATCAGAGTCCTACGAGCAGTACTTC. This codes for CASSRGGGSESYEQYF.

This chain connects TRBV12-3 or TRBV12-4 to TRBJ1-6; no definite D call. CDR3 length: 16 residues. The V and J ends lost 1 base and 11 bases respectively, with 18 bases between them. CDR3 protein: CASSLDLERVYTPLHF. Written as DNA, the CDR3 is TGTGCCAGCAGTTTAGATTTAGAGAGGGTATACACACCCCTCCACTTT.

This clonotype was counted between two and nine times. The CDR3 region has the DNA TGTGCCACCAGTGACGCCACAGGGTCGTCCTACAATGAGCAGTTCTTC. The encoded protein is CATSDATGSSYNEQFF. The chain joins TRBV24-1 to TRBJ2-1, with TRBD1 as a possible D gene (6 bases). The CDR3 extends over 16 amino acids. V lost 4 bases and J 1 base, leaving 13 bases between the germline ends. From germline, CDR1 is KGHDR and CDR2 SFDVKD.

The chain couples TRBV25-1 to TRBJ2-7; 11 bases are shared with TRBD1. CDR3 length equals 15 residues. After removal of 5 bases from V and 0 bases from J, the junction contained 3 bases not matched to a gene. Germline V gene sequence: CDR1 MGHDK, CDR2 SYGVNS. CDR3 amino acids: CASSYGTGGSYEQYF. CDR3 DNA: TGTGCCAGCAGTTACGGGACAGGGGGCTCCTACGAGCAGTACTTC.

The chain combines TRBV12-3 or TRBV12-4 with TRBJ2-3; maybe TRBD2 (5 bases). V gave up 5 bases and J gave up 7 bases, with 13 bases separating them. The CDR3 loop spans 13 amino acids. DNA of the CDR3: TGTGCCAGCAGTAACACCGAGGGAAATACGCAGTATTTT. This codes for CASSNTEGNTQYF.

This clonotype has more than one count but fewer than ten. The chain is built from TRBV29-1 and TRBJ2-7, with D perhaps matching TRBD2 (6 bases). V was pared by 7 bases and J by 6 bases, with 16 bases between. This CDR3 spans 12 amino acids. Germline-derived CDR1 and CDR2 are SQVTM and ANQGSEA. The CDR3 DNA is TGCAGCGCTAGAGGAGGGAACCGCGAGCAGTACTTC. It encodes CSARGGNREQYF.

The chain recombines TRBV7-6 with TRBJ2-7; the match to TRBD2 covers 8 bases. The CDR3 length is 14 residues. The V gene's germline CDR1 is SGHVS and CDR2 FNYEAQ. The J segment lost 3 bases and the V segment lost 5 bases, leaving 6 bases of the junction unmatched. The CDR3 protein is CASSPASGFYEQYF. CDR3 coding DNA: TGTGCCAGCAGCCCGGCTAGCGGGTTCTACGAGCAGTACTTC.